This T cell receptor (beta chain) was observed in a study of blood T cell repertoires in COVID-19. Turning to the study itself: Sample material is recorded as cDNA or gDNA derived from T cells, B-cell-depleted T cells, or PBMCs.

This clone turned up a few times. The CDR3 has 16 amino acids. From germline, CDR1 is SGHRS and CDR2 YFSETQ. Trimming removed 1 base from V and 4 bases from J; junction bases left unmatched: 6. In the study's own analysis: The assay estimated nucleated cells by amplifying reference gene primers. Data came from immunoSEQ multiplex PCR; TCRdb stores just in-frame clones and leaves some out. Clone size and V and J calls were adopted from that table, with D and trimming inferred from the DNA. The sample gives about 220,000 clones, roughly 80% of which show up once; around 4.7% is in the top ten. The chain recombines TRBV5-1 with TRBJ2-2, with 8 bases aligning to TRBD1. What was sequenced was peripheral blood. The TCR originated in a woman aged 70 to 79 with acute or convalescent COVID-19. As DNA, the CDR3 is TGCGCCAGCAGCTTGTCAGGGGGCGATAGCACCGGGGAGCTGTTTTTT. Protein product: CASSLSGGDSTGELFF. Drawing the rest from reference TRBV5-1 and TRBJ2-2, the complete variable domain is KAGVTQTPRYLIKTRGQQVTLSCSPISGHRSVSWYQQTPGQGLQFLFEYFSETQRNKGNFPGRFSGRQFSNSRSEMNVSTLELGDSALYLCASSLSGGDSTGELFFGEGSRLTVL.